This entry concerns a single T cell receptor beta chain. Its antigen is unknown. These data are taken from a study of T cell responses to AZD1222 COVID-19 vaccine. The wider study: Combined were second doses at about 4 or about 12 weeks. Regarding the study as a whole: Two AZD1222 administrations were followed by greater Spike-specific TCR breadth and depth. The study identified only a handful of AZD1222 recipients as seropositive at baseline.

CDR1 SGHRS and CDR2 YFSETQ come from the germline V gene. The CDR3 sequence is 16 residues long. V lost 2 bases and J lost 0; bases outside the gene matches: 5. The protocol was immunoSEQ multiplex PCR, while the TCRdb copy is restricted to in-frame clones and leaves out a portion. Among 130,000 or so clones listed, 90% were seen once. The receptor was isolated from an adult in good health. This chain uses TRBV5-1 with TRBJ2-7; 10 bases align to TRBD2. This specimen was peripheral blood, taken on day 0 of AZD1222 vaccination. In DNA, the CDR3 is TGCGCCAGCAGCTTTTCTCTAGCGGGGGCCTCCTACGAGCAGTACTTC. Protein product: CASSFSLAGASYEQYF.